Listed below are T cell receptor beta chains from one sample, sequenced in a study of chemoradiotherapy in HPV16-positive cancers. Sequencing used immunoSEQ multiplex PCR; TCRdb keeps in-frame clones, though not all of them. In the table there are thousands of clones, roughly nine tenths of which are singletons. Sequencing was performed on tumor tissue, taken from a patient who underwent chemoradiotherapy. Receptor source: a human donor with HPV-associated anogenital cancer. Each CDR3 is given with its conserved first and last residue. A D gene is named only where the DNA matches it firmly. Size is omitted from some rows. Given values are once, few, many or a class for expanded clones.

D,J,V,size,DNA,CDR3
-,TRBJ1-2,TRBV19,-,TGTGCCAGTAGTATAGGCCGGGACCTCTGGGGCTACACCTTC,CASSIGRDLWGYTF
-,TRBJ1-1,TRBV5-1,-,TGCGCCAGCAGCCACTATACAGGGAACACTGAAGCTTTCTTT,CASSHYTGNTEAFF
TRBD2,TRBJ2-1,TRBV2,-,TGTGCCAGCAGTGGGACTAGCGGGGGGGCCGGTGAGCAGTTCTTC,CASSGTSGGAGEQFF
-,TRBJ1-6,TRBV11-2,-,TGTGCCAGCAGCTTAGCTTGGGATTCACCCCTCCACTTT,CASSLAWDSPLHF
-,TRBJ1-1,TRBV30,few,TGTGCCTGGAGAGAGGACAGTTTAAGGGAAGCTTTCTTT,CAWREDSLREAFF
-,TRBJ2-2,TRBV9,-,TGTGCCAGCAGCGTAGGGAACACCGGGGAGCTGTTTTTT,CASSVGNTGELFF
-,TRBJ2-5,TRBV11-2,-,TGTGCCAGCAGCTTATGGAGGGTGGAGACCCAGTACTTC,CASSLWRVETQYF
-,TRBJ2-3,TRBV29-1,-,TGCAGCGTTGTAGGGGACGGGCTTAGCACAGATACGCAGTATTTT,CSVVGDGLSTDTQYF
TRBD1,TRBJ2-5,TRBV11-2,-,TGTGCCAGCAGCTTCTTACTGGGACAGGGGGCGTCCTGGGAGACCCAGTACTTC,CASSFLLGQGASWETQYF
TRBD2,TRBJ2-1,TRBV7-7,-,TGTGCTAGCAGCTTAGCGGGGTTTAACAATGAGCAGTTCTTC,CASSLAGFNNEQFF
TRBD1,TRBJ1-6,TRBV2,few,TGTGCCAGCAGCCTCCGGGACAGGGGTTCACCCCTCCACTTT,CASSLRDRGSPLHF
-,TRBJ2-1,TRBV12-1,-,TGTGCCAGCAGCTCTCGGACTAGCGGCCCGTACAATGAGCAGTTCTTC,CASSSRTSGPYNEQFF
-,TRBJ2-3,TRBV27,-,TGTGCCAGCAGTTCCCCAGTAGGAATAAAGAATACGCAGTATTTT,CASSSPVGIKNTQYF
-,TRBJ2-7,TRBV27,-,TGTGCCAGCAGTCCGACAGGCCTCTACGAGCAGTACTTC,CASSPTGLYEQYF
TRBD1,TRBJ2-7,TRBV5-5,-,TGTGCCAGCAGCTGGACGGACAGGGTGGTCGAGCAGTACTTC,CASSWTDRVVEQYF
TRBD2,TRBJ2-3,TRBV7-2,few,TGTGCCAGCAGCTTCGGACTAGCGGGAGCCACAGATACGCAGTATTTT,CASSFGLAGATDTQYF
-,TRBJ2-1,TRBV11-3,-,TGTGCCAGCAGTAAATCCAGGGGCCATGAGCAGTTCTTC,CASSKSRGHEQFF
-,TRBJ2-5,TRBV5-1,once,TGCGCCAGCAGCATGGACAGCGGAGAGACCCAGTACTTC,CASSMDSGETQYF
-,TRBJ2-2,TRBV11-3,-,TGTGCCAGCAGCTTCCACGGGGGGAACACCGGGGAGCTGTTTTTT,CASSFHGGNTGELFF
TRBD2,TRBJ2-7,TRBV30,-,TGTGCCTGGAGTGCGGGACTAGGCTACGAGCAGTACTTC,CAWSAGLGYEQYF
TRBD1,TRBJ2-2,TRBV7-2,-,TGTGCCAGCAGCTTCGACAGGGGGTCCGGGGAGCTGTTTTTT,CASSFDRGSGELFF
TRBD2,TRBJ2-1,TRBV2,once,TGTGCCAGCAGTGGTGGGACTAGCGGGGGCTACTCCTACAATGAGCAGTTCTTC,CASSGGTSGGYSYNEQFF
-,TRBJ1-1,TRBV29-1,-,TGCAGCTCTACAGGGACGAACACTGAAGCTTTCTTT,CSSTGTNTEAFF
-,TRBJ2-1,TRBV6-1,-,TGTGCCAGCAGTGAAGGACTAGAAAGTCTCAATGAGCAGTTCTTC,CASSEGLESLNEQFF
-,TRBJ1-5,TRBV11-2,-,TGTGCCAGCAGCTTAGATGGGACTTCGGAGCAGCCCCAGCATTTT,CASSLDGTSEQPQHF
-,TRBJ1-1,TRBV20-1,-,TGCAGCACCGGGGAGGGACGGGAAGCTTTCTTT,CSTGEGREAFF
TRBD1,TRBJ1-5,TRBV19,-,TGTGCCAGCAAATCGACAGGGGGTCCTAGCAATCAGCCCCAGCATTTT,CASKSTGGPSNQPQHF
-,TRBJ1-1,TRBV28,-,TGTGCCAGCAGCCTGACAGGACTGAACACTGAAGCTTTCTTT,CASSLTGLNTEAFF
-,TRBJ1-1,TRBV30,few,TGTGCCTGGAGTATCACTGTGAACACTGAAGCTTTCTTT,CAWSITVNTEAFF
TRBD2,TRBJ2-2,TRBV9,-,TGTGCCAGCAGCGTGCCTACCCGCACTAGCGGGACCGGGGAGCTGTTTTTT,CASSVPTRTSGTGELFF
-,TRBJ2-2,TRBV6-6,once,TGTGCCAGCAGCAATGAGGTTAACACCGGGGAGCTGTTTTTT,CASSNEVNTGELFF
TRBD1,TRBJ1-3,TRBV28,-,TGTGCCAGCAGTCCCACGTTGGGACAGGGGGCCCAGAGCTCTGGAAACACCATATATTTT,CASSPTLGQGAQSSGNTIYF
-,TRBJ2-1,TRBV6-1,-,TGTGCCAGCAGTGAAGGGAAGGGCCAGTTCTTC,CASSEGKGQFF
-,TRBJ2-6,TRBV7-2,-,TGTGCCAGCAGCTTAGGGCTCTCTGGGGCCAACGTCCTGACTTTC,CASSLGLSGANVLTF
-,TRBJ2-1,TRBV7-9,-,TGTGCCAGCAGCTTACGGCTCGGGGCGAATTACAATGAGCAGTTCTTC,CASSLRLGANYNEQFF
TRBD2,TRBJ2-3,TRBV9,-,TGTGCCAGCAGCGCTAGAAGCGGGGGGGGCACAGATACGCAGTATTTT,CASSARSGGGTDTQYF
TRBD2,TRBJ2-3,TRBV11-2,-,TGTGCCAGCAGCTTTACTAGCGGGGGAACGGATACGCAGTATTTT,CASSFTSGGTDTQYF
-,TRBJ1-2,TRBV7-8,-,TGTGCCAGCAGCGAATCCAGGGCAGACTATGGCTACACCTTC,CASSESRADYGYTF
TRBD1,TRBJ1-4,TRBV19,-,TGTGCCAGTAGTGGACAGGTGGGGGACGAAAAACTGTTTTTT,CASSGQVGDEKLFF
-,TRBJ2-5,TRBV7-2,-,TGTGCCAGCAGCTGGGGGTTCTTCCAAGAGACCCAGTACTTC,CASSWGFFQETQYF
TRBD1,TRBJ1-1,TRBV10-2,-,TGCGCCAGCGGGCGACAGGGGGCCTTCTTGAACACTGAAGCTTTCTTT,CASGRQGAFLNTEAFF
-,TRBJ2-3,TRBV4-1,once,TGCGCCAGCAGCCAAGATCCTCTCGGGCCAGATAGCACAGATACGCAGTATTTT,CASSQDPLGPDSTDTQYF
TRBD1,TRBJ1-2,TRBV5-1,-,TGCGCCAGCAGCTTGGGAGGCGGGACAGGGCCTGGCTACACCTTC,CASSLGGGTGPGYTF
TRBD2,TRBJ2-7,TRBV28,-,TGTGCCAGCAGCCGGGAACTAGCGGGAAACTACGAGCAGTACTTC,CASSRELAGNYEQYF
TRBD2,TRBJ2-1,TRBV28,-,TGTGCCAGCAGTTTTGCTAGCGGGGGCTCCTACAATGAGCAGTTCTTC,CASSFASGGSYNEQFF
-,TRBJ2-3,TRBV11-2,-,TGTGCCAGCAGCTCCCTCGTGAGTCCCGTTGTCACAGATACGCAGTATTTT,CASSSLVSPVVTDTQYF
-,TRBJ1-2,TRBV6-1,-,TGTGCCAGCAGTGAATCCGCCGTACCTAACTATGGCTACACCTTC,CASSESAVPNYGYTF
-,TRBJ2-7,TRBV7-2,once,TGTGCCAGCAGCTTAGTTGTTGACCGATACGAGCAGTACTTC,CASSLVVDRYEQYF
-,TRBJ2-6,TRBV28,-,TGTGCCAGCAGCACTGGAGGCCGGGTCTACTCTGGGGCCAACGTCCTGACTTTC,CASSTGGRVYSGANVLTF
TRBD1,TRBJ2-3,TRBV11-3,-,TGTGCCAGCAGCTCACAGGGGGCAGGAGATACGCAGTATTTT,CASSSQGAGDTQYF
TRBD2,TRBJ2-1,TRBV7-2,few,TGTGCCAGCAGCTTAGTCGGGACTAACTACAATGAGCAGTTCTTC,CASSLVGTNYNEQFF
-,TRBJ2-3,TRBV4-1,-,TGCGCCAGCAGCCAAGCAACGGGGACCTACACAGATACGCAGTATTTT,CASSQATGTYTDTQYF
TRBD1,TRBJ1-2,TRBV27,-,TGTGCCAGCAGAGCGCGCGGGCAGGGGGCCTATGGCTACACCTTC,CASRARGQGAYGYTF
TRBD2,TRBJ2-5,TRBV2,-,TGTGCCAGCAGTGAAGGGGCGCGGGGGGTTTTAGAGACCCAGTACTTC,CASSEGARGVLETQYF